This TCR beta chain derives from a study of CD8 T cells in Susac syndrome. V lost 0 bases to trimming and J lost 0 bases, with 14 bases between them. This CDR3 is built from 17 residues. With random hexamers, about 0.5 to 1 ug RNA was reverse transcribed. The CDR3 of TCR beta was amplified by immunoSEQ multiplex PCR across 54 Vbeta and 13 Jbeta. TCRdb re-called the immunoSEQ multiplex PCR reads through MiXCR, storing one row per CDR3 protein. The sample has about 140,000 distinct CDR3 sequences, 95% seen once; the top ten hold about 0.11%. The chain joins TRBV23-1 to TRBJ1-1; D not resolved. TRBV23-1 carries the ORF label, with uncertain function. The TCR sequence derives from a human donor with multiple sclerosis. Source material: CD4+ T cells from PBMCs. The CDR3 bases are TGCGCCAGCAGTCAATCTAGTAAGGCAGGAGTGAACACTGAAGCTTTCTTT. Amino acid sequence: CASSQSSKAGVNTEAFF.